The next 11 T cell receptor beta chains were all read from a single sample in a study of T-cell memory formation after mild COVID-19. TCRdb re-called the 5' RACE reads through MiXCR, storing one row per CDR3 protein. Of roughly 560,000 distinct CDR3 sequences listed, about a fifth are singletons. The sample consisted of PBMCs or a T cell subset sorted from them (not recorded which). These receptor sequences come from an adult woman who had mild COVID-19 (a few samples of this study predate the infection). Cell type and time point are not known.

The chain employs TRBV15 and TRBJ1-1, with D hard to call. The CDR3 spans 12 residues. CDR1 is LNHNV, CDR2 YYDKDF, per germline (reference sequence). V dropped 7 bases and J dropped 5 bases, with 11 bases sitting between them. The CDR3 reads CATKETGTEAFF. Written as DNA, the CDR3 is TGTGCCACCAAGGAGACGGGGACTGAAGCTTTCTTT. The complete variable domain, with remaining parts taken from reference TRBV15 and TRBJ1-1, reads DAMVIQNPRYQVTQFGKPVTLSCSQTLNHNVMYWYQQKSSQAPKLLFHYYDKDFNNEADTPDNFQSRRPNTSFCFLDIRSPGLGDTAMYLCATKETGTEAFFGQGTRLTVV.

This clonotype was counted only a few times. The V call is TRBV7-9, the J call TRBJ2-1; 12 bases agree with TRBD2. The V and J ends lost 4 bases and 8 bases, in that order; junction bases with no gene match: 6. Germline CDR1 is SEHNR and CDR2 is FQNEAQ (reference sequence). This CDR3 region has 15 residues. CDR3 sequence: CASSYPSGGADEQFF. CDR3 nucleotide sequence: TGTGCCAGCAGCTACCCTAGCGGGGGGGCCGATGAGCAGTTCTTC.

This clonotype showed up just a few times. The V and J genes are TRBV12-3 or TRBV12-4 and TRBJ1-6; 7 nucleotides agree with TRBD1. V dropped 3 bases and J dropped 9; count of bases not matched to a gene: 5. The CDR3 is made up of 14 amino acids. In DNA form, the CDR3 reads TGTGCCAGCAGTTTTAGACAGGGTAGTTCACCCCTCCACTTT. It yields the protein CASSFRQGSSPLHF.

This clonotype was observed a few times. This chain connects TRBV27 to TRBJ1-6; 9 bases are a match to TRBD1. Germline CDR1 reads MNHEY; CDR2 reads SMNVEV (reference sequence). V was clipped by 0 bases and J by 6 bases; unmatched bases: 3. This CDR3 spans 16 amino acids. CDR3 in amino acids: CASSLSGTGINSPLHF. DNA for the CDR3: TGTGCCAGCAGTTTATCCGGGACAGGGATTAATTCACCCCTCCACTTT.

The V and J genes are TRBV20-1 and TRBJ2-3; D possibly corresponds to TRBD2 (5 bases). Trimming took 3 bases from V and 1 from J, leaving 14 bases between them. The CDR3 sequence is 15 residues long. CDR1 is DFQATT and CDR2 is SNEGSKA in the germline V gene (reference sequence). The CDR3 spells CSARRVPAGTDTQYF. CDR3 bases: TGCAGTGCTAGGAGGGTCCCAGCGGGCACAGATACGCAGTATTTT.

The chain links TRBV3-1 to TRBJ2-1; D is possibly TRBD2 (7 bases). The CDR3 is made up of 16 amino acids. Germline loops: CDR1 LGHDT, CDR2 YNNKEL (reference sequence). The V gene lost 6 bases and the J gene lost 4 bases, with 19 bases spanning the gap. Written as DNA, the CDR3 is TGTGCCAGCAGGCCCGGGGGGCGGGGGAGTTACAATGAGCAGTTCTTC. This translates into CASRPGGRGSYNEQFF.

The chain combines TRBV5-6 with TRBJ1-5; D is uncertain. The CDR3 covers 13 residues. Trimming took off 4 bases at V and 6 bases at J, with 11 bases between the two ends. The germline gives CDR1 SGHDT, CDR2 YYEEEE. The CDR3 DNA reads as TGTGCCAGCAGCCTAACCCCCAGTCAGCCCCAGCATTTT. Amino acid sequence: CASSLTPSQPQHF.

The chain has TRBV29-1 and TRBJ2-1, with unresolved D. V shed 1 base and J shed 9 bases, with 4 bases lying between them. The germline V gene has CDR1 SQVTM and CDR2 ANQGSEA. CDR3 length: 10 residues. CDR3 amino acids: CSVEGGEQFF. The CDR3 nucleotides read TGCAGCGTTGAAGGGGGTGAGCAGTTCTTC.

A few counts support this clonotype. This rearrangement joins TRBV4-1 to TRBJ2-1; D is possibly TRBD1 (5 bases). Germline assignment: CDR1 MGHRA and CDR2 YSYEKL. The V and J ends lost 6 bases and 7 bases respectively, with 13 bases between them. The CDR3 length is 13 residues. The CDR3 DNA reads as TGCGCCAGCAGGCCCCAGGGTGGAAATGAGCAGTTCTTC. It codes for CASRPQGGNEQFF.

The chain has TRBV7-2 and TRBJ1-1, with 9 bases aligning to TRBD1. The germline gives CDR1 SGHTA, CDR2 FQGNSA. V lost 5 bases to trimming and J lost 6 bases; unmatched junction nucleotides: 10. This CDR3 is built from 15 residues. The chain's CDR3 is CASSPRTGVGAEAFF. Here the CDR3 DNA reads TGTGCCAGCAGCCCGAGGACAGGGGTGGGAGCTGAAGCTTTCTTT.

This clonotype was found a few times. This chain uses TRBV6-2 or TRBV6-3 with TRBJ1-4; unclear D gene. The germline CDR1 and CDR2 sequences are MNHEY and SVGEGT. V was trimmed by 10 bases and J by 4 bases, leaving 13 bases between them. The length of the CDR3 is 13 residues. CDR3 sequence: CAIRTGYNEKLFF. In DNA form, the CDR3 reads TGTGCCATCCGGACGGGATATAATGAAAAACTGTTTTTT.